The clone carrying this TCR beta chain was observed a few times. The source of the sample is a study of blood T cell repertoires in COVID-19. For the study at large: Acute-phase and convalescent COVID-19 samples originated in the United States, Italy and Spain. The analysed material was cDNA or gDNA that came from T cells, B-cell-depleted T cells, or PBMCs.

Germline CDR1 MNHEY, CDR2 SVGEGT. Trimming stripped 1 base from V and 3 bases from J, with 10 bases between. The CDR3 is made up of 15 amino acids. Authors' processing steps: Amplification of reference gene primers was used by the study to estimate nucleated cell counts. Clones were read by immunoSEQ multiplex PCR, and TCRdb kept only the in-frame ones, dropping some. V, J and clone size derive from that table, while D and trimming were established from the DNA sequence. The data contain 140,000 to 150,000 clones, roughly 88% of them singletons. V gene TRBV6-2 or TRBV6-3 combines with J gene TRBJ1-5; TRBD1 might be the D (5 bases). The receptor's source is a man between 65 and 85 years old with acute or convalescent COVID-19. Sequenced material: peripheral blood. The CDR3: CASSYWQGNNQPQHF. The CDR3 DNA reads TGTGCCAGCAGTTACTGGCAGGGTAACAATCAGCCCCAGCATTTT.